This T cell receptor (beta chain) derives from a study of Ad26.COV2.S vaccination and SARS-CoV-2 variants. Study outcomes and limitations: Possible underestimation of total T cell responses by the TCR breadth and depth analyses was noted.

Measured with immunoSEQ multiplex PCR; TCRdb has only the in-frame clones, and not every one. The repertoire consists of around 350,000 clones, with approximately 85% occurring once and the leading ten covering about 3.3%. The CDR3 length is 16 residues. Germline trimming cut 4 bases from V and 4 bases from J; bases unmatched to any gene: 9. Per the germline V gene, CDR1 is SGHDT and CDR2 is YYEEEE. Of note for this clone: No antigen is known for it.

Treatment in this sample: some 20 received Ad26.COV2.S at low or high dose, single or two shots; several received placebo; per-sample allocation not given. Sampling was done on day 63 after the first vaccine or placebo injection. The sample here was peripheral blood, taken in a trial of Ad26.COV2.S vaccine versus placebo. The chain is built from TRBV5-6 and TRBJ2-1; 9 bases fit TRBD1. The clonotype was recovered from a person between 18 and 59 years old who received the Ad26.COV2.S COVID-19 vaccine or a placebo. The DNA of the CDR3 is TGTGCCAGCAGCCAGGGACAGGGACTATCTTACAATGAGCAGTTCTTC. Translated, it gives CASSQGQGLSYNEQFF.